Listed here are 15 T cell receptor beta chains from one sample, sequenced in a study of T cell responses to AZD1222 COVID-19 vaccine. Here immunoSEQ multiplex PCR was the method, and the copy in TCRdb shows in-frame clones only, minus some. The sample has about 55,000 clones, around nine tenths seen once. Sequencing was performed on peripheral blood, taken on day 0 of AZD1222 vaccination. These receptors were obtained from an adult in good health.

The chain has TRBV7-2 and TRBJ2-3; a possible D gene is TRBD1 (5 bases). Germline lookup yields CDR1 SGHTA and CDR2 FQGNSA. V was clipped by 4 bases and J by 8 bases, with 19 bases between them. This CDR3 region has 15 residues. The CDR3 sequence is CASSSTPTDSGTQYF. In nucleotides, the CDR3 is TGTGCCAGCAGCTCAACGCCGACAGATTCGGGTACGCAGTATTTT. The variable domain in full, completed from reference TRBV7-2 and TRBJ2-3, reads GAGVSQSPSNKVTEKGKDVELRCDPISGHTALYWYRQSLGQGLEFLIYFQGNSAPDKSGLPSDRFSAERTGGSVSTLTIQRTQQEDSAVYLCASSSTPTDSGTQYFGPGTRLTVL.

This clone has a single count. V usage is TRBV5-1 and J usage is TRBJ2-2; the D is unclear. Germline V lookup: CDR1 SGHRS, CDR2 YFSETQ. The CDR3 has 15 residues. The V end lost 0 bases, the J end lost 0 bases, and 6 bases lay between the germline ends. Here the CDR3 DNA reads TGCGCCAGCAGCTTGGGAAACTCGAACACCGGGGAGCTGTTTTTT. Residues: CASSLGNSNTGELFF.

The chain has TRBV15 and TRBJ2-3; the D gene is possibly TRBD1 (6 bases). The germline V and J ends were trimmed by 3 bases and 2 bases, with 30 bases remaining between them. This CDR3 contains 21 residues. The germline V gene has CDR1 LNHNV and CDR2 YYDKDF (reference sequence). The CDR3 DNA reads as TGTGCCACCAGCAGCACCCTACTAGGACAGTCCCCTCAGCAAGTCACAGATACGCAGTATTTT. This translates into CATSSTLLGQSPQQVTDTQYF. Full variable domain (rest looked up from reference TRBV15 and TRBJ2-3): DAMVIQNPRYQVTQFGKPVTLSCSQTLNHNVMYWYQQKSSQAPKLLFHYYDKDFNNEADTPDNFQSRRPNTSFCFLDIRSPGLGDTAMYLCATSSTLLGQSPQQVTDTQYFGPGTRLTVL.

The CDR3 reads CASSSDSRYGYTF. The CDR3 DNA follows: TGTGCCAGCAGTTCCGACAGTCGCTATGGCTACACCTTC. The genes are TRBV5-5 and TRBJ1-2, with D possibly being TRBD1 (5 bases). Germline-derived CDR1 and CDR2 are SGHKS and YYEKEE (reference sequence). V was trimmed by 5 bases and J by 4 bases, leaving 12 bases between them. The CDR3 sequence is 13 residues long.

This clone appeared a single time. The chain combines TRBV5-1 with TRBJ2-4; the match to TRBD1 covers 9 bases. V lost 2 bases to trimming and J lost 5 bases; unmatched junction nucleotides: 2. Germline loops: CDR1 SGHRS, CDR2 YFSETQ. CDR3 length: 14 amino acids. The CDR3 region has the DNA TGCGCCAGCAGCTTCAGGACAGGGGAAAACATTCAGTACTTC. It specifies CASSFRTGENIQYF.

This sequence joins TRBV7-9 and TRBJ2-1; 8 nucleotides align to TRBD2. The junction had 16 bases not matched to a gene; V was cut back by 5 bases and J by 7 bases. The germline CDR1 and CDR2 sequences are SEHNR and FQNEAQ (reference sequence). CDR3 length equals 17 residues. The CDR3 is CASSKTLAGRMRNEQFF. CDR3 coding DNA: TGTGCCAGCAGCAAAACCTTAGCGGGGCGGATGAGGAATGAGCAGTTCTTC.

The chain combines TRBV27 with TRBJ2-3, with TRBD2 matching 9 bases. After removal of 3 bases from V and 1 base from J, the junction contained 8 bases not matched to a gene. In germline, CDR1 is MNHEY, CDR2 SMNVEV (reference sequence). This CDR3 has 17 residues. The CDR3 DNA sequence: TGTGCCAGCAGTTTCGGAGGGACTAGCCGTGGCACAGATACGCAGTATTTT. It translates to CASSFGGTSRGTDTQYF.

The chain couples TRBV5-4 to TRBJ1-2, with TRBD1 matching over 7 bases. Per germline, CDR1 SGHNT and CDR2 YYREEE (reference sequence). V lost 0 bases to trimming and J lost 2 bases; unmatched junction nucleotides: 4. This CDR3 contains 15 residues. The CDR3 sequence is CASSLDSGGNYGYTF. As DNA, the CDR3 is TGTGCCAGCAGCTTGGATTCAGGGGGGAACTATGGCTACACCTTC.

The CDR3 DNA follows: TGTGCCAGCAGTGAAGAGGTTGGGGTAAAGACCCAGTACTTC. Translation gives CASSEEVGVKTQYF. The rearrangement joins TRBV6-1 to TRBJ2-5; D ambiguous. The V and J ends lost 1 base and 6 bases respectively, with 12 bases between them. This CDR3 comprises 14 residues. Germline V gene data show CDR1 as MNHNS and CDR2 as SASEGT.

In nucleotides, the CDR3 is TGTGCCAGCAGTTACAACCCCGCGGGGGAGCAGTACTTC. Translating it yields CASSYNPAGEQYF. The rearrangement uses TRBV28 and TRBJ2-7; D possibly corresponds to TRBD2 (6 bases). CDR3 length: 13 amino acids. Trimming took off 4 bases at V and 7 bases at J, with 14 bases between the two ends. CDR1 is MDHEN and CDR2 is SYDVKM in the germline V gene.

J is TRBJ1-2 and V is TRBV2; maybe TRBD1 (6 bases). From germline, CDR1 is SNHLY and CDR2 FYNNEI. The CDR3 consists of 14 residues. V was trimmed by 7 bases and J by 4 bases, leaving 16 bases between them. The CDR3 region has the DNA TGTGCCAGCACTTGGGACACTGAGGGCTATGGCTACACCTTC. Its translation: CASTWDTEGYGYTF.

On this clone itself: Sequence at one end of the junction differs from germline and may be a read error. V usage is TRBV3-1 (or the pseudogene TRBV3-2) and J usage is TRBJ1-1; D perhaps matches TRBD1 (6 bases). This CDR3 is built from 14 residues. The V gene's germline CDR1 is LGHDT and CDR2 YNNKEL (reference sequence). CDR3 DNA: TGTGCCAGCAGCACCCTCCATGGGGACACAGAAGCTTTCTTT. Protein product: CASSTLHGDTEAFF.

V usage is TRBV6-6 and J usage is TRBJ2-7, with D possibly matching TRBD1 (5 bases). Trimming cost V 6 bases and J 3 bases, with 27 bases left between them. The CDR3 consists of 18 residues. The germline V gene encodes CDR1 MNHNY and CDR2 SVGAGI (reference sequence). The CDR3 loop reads CASSRRVLGQGLVYEQYF. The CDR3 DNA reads TGTGCCAGCAGCCGACGTGTTCTCGGGCAGGGATTAGTCTACGAGCAGTACTTC.

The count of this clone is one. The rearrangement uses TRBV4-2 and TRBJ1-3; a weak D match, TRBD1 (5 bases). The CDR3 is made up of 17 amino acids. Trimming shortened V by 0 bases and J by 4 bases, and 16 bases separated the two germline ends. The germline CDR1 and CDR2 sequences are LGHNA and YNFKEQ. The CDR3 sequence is CASSQEVGQRIGNTIYF. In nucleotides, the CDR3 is TGTGCCAGCAGCCAAGAGGTGGGGCAGAGAATCGGAAACACCATATATTTT.

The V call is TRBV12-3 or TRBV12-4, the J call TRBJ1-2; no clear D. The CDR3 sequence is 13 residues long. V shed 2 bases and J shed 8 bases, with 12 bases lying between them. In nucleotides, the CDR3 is TGTGCCAGCAGTTTATCCGCGGCGGCGGGCTACACCTTC. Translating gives CASSLSAAAGYTF.